Each of the 5 T cell receptor beta chains below was sequenced from the same sample in a study of PD-L1 blockade in urothelial cancer. Sample time point: pretreatment peripheral blood. Profiling relied on immunoSEQ multiplex PCR, and the TCRdb table lists in-frame clones only, not all of them. The table has about 49,000 clones, about four fifths seen once. This specimen consisted of PBMCs, obtained around atezolizumab (anti-PD-L1) treatment. Receptors originate from an older man with urothelial cancer.

The chain uses TRBV18 and TRBJ1-5; TRBD1 is a possible D gene (5 bases). This CDR3 has 14 amino acids. CDR1 and CDR2 (germline): KGHSH, LQKENI. The V and J ends lost 3 bases and 1 base respectively, with 7 bases between them. CDR3 amino acids: CASSPDISNQPQHF. The CDR3 region has the DNA TGTGCCAGCTCACCGGACATCAGCAATCAGCCCCAGCATTTT.

The chain combines TRBV5-1 with TRBJ1-1, with a weak D call TRBD1 (5 bases). The CDR3 has 14 residues. CDR1 is SGHRS, CDR2 YFSETQ, per germline. V lost 4 bases and J lost 6, with 16 bases in between. The DNA of the CDR3 is TGCGCCAGCAGCCCAGACCGACGACAGTCTGAAGCTTTCTTT. Encoded protein: CASSPDRRQSEAFF. The full variable domain, with the rest looked up from reference TRBV5-1 and TRBJ1-1, is KAGVTQTPRYLIKTRGQQVTLSCSPISGHRSVSWYQQTPGQGLQFLFEYFSETQRNKGNFPGRFSGRQFSNSRSEMNVSTLELGDSALYLCASSPDRRQSEAFFGQGTRLTVV.

V usage is TRBV5-4 and J usage is TRBJ2-1, with 12 nucleotides matching TRBD2. Germline-derived CDR1 and CDR2 are SGHNT and YYREEE (reference sequence). There are 15 residues in the CDR3. The V and J ends lost 4 bases and 8 bases, in that order; junction bases with no gene match: 7. CDR3 in amino acids: CASSRLAGVEDEQFF. DNA of the CDR3: TGTGCCAGCAGCCGACTAGCGGGAGTCGAGGATGAGCAGTTCTTC.

This chain uses TRBV7-9 with TRBJ2-3, with TRBD2 matching 8 bases. V was clipped by 5 bases and J by 2 bases; unmatched bases: 6. This CDR3 is built from 15 residues. The germline V gene has CDR1 SEHNR and CDR2 FQNEAQ (reference sequence). DNA of the CDR3: TGTGCCAGCAGCCCAAGGACTAGCTCCACAGATACGCAGTATTTT. Protein sequence: CASSPRTSSTDTQYF.

The chain employs TRBV2 and TRBJ2-5; perhaps TRBD1 as D (5 bases). This CDR3 is built from 13 residues. Trimming removed 8 bases from V and 0 bases from J, with 10 bases in between. Per germline, CDR1 SNHLY and CDR2 FYNNEI. This CDR3 reads CASSGANQETQYF. CDR3 DNA: TGTGCCAGCTCTGGGGCTAACCAAGAGACCCAGTACTTC.